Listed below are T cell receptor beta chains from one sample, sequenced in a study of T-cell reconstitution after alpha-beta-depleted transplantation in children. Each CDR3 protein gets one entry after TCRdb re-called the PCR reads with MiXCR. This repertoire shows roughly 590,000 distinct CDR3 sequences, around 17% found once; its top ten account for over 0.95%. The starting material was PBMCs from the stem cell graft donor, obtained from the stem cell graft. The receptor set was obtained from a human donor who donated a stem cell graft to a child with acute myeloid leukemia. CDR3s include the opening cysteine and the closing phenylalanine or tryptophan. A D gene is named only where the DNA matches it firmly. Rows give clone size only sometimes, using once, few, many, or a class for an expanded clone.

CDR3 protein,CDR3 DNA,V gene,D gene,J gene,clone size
CASRAGSRSNQPQHF,TGCGCCAGCAGGGCTGGATCCAGGAGCAATCAGCCCCAGCATTTT,TRBV10-1,.,TRBJ1-5,.
CAATRDLGYTF,TGTGCCGCAACACGGGACCTTGGCTACACCTTC,TRBV7-9,.,TRBJ1-2,.
CASSYSPDTYNEQFF,TGTGCCAGCAGTTACTCGCCCGATACCTACAATGAGCAGTTCTTC,TRBV6-2/TRBV6-3,.,TRBJ2-1,.
CSARLAGGLNTEAFF,TGCAGTGCTAGATTGGCGGGGGGCTTGAACACTGAAGCTTTCTTT,TRBV20-1,.,TRBJ1-1,.
CASSYMTLSEQFF,TGTGCCAGCAGTTATATGACCCTCAGTGAGCAGTTCTTC,TRBV6-5,.,TRBJ2-1,.
CSALSRDRAGTDTQYF,TGCAGTGCCCTGTCCCGGGACAGGGCCGGCACAGATACGCAGTATTTT,TRBV20-1,TRBD1,TRBJ2-3,many
CASSMGQGMRANTEAFF,TGTGCCAGCAGTATGGGACAGGGAATGAGGGCAAACACTGAAGCTTTCTTT,TRBV12-3/TRBV12-4,TRBD1,TRBJ1-1,many
CSAPRTGGNQETQYF,TGCAGTGCTCCACGGACAGGGGGGAACCAAGAGACCCAGTACTTC,TRBV20-1,TRBD1,TRBJ2-5,many
CASSEGYGPPYGYTF,TGTGCCAGCAGTGAAGGATACGGCCCGCCCTATGGCTACACCTTC,TRBV6-1,.,TRBJ1-2,few
CSVVGRAPYEQYF,TGCAGCGTTGTTGGGAGGGCGCCCTACGAGCAGTACTTC,TRBV29-1,TRBD2,TRBJ2-7,many
CASSVTGEQYF,TGTGCCAGCAGCGTGACTGGCGAGCAGTACTTC,TRBV6-2/TRBV6-3,.,TRBJ2-7,.
CASSPRAGCEDTQYF,TGTGCCAGCAGTCCCCGGGCAGGGTGTGAAGATACGCAGTATTTT,TRBV28,.,TRBJ2-3,.
CSVESRTYNEQFF,TGCAGCGTTGAGAGCAGGACCTACAATGAGCAGTTCTTC,TRBV29-1,.,TRBJ2-1,many
CASSLRVHEEGLAEDNEQFF,TGTGCCAGCAGCTTAAGAGTCCACGAGGAGGGACTAGCGGAGGACAATGAGCAGTTCTTC,TRBV13,TRBD2,TRBJ2-1,.
CASSVVRTSGGLRSYEQYF,TGTGCCAGCAGTGTGGTTCGGACTAGCGGGGGGCTACGCTCCTACGAGCAGTACTTC,TRBV12-3/TRBV12-4,TRBD2,TRBJ2-7,.
CASSHPPRAAGTEAFF,TGTGCCAGCAGCCACCCACCCCGGGCGGCGGGCACTGAAGCTTTCTTT,TRBV7-9,.,TRBJ1-1,few
CATSPRREETQYF,TGTGCCACCAGCCCCAGGAGGGAAGAGACCCAGTACTTC,TRBV15,.,TRBJ2-5,.
CSVPTGGGYTF,TGCAGCGTTCCCACAGGAGGTGGCTACACCTTC,TRBV29-1,.,TRBJ1-2,many
CSASPGQRGANVLTF,TGCAGTGCTAGTCCCGGACAGCGAGGGGCCAACGTCCTGACTTTC,TRBV20-1,.,TRBJ2-6,few
CATSEPLGLAGPYNEQFF,TGTGCCACCAGTGAGCCGTTAGGACTAGCGGGGCCATACAATGAGCAGTTCTTC,TRBV24-1,TRBD2,TRBJ2-1,few
CASTSGVYYGYTF,TGTGCCAGCACGTCCGGGGTGTACTATGGCTACACCTTC,TRBV6-6,.,TRBJ1-2,few
CAAGNFEEQYF,TGTGCCGCGGGAAACTTTGAGGAGCAGTACTTC,TRBV6-5,.,TRBJ2-7,many
CSSSRGGQNNEQFF,TGCAGCTCCAGCCGGGGAGGACAAAACAATGAGCAGTTCTTC,TRBV20-1,.,TRBJ2-1,many
CASSYGTGAWETQYF,TGTGCCAGCAGTTACGGGACAGGGGCTTGGGAGACCCAGTACTTC,TRBV6-2/TRBV6-3,TRBD1,TRBJ2-5,many
CASSLQSPSNEQFF,TGTGCCAGCAGTTTACAGTCACCGTCCAATGAGCAGTTCTTC,TRBV12-3/TRBV12-4,.,TRBJ2-1,many
CASSEYTTGAPYEQYF,TGTGCCAGCAGCGAATATACCACAGGGGCCCCCTACGAGCAGTACTTC,TRBV7-2,TRBD1,TRBJ2-7,many
CSARPRQGVVGNQPQHF,TGCAGTGCTAGACCTCGACAGGGAGTGGTGGGCAATCAGCCCCAGCATTTT,TRBV20-1,TRBD1,TRBJ1-5,few
CSALDSYSNQPQHF,TGCAGTGCGCTGGACAGTTATAGCAATCAGCCCCAGCATTTT,TRBV20-1,.,TRBJ1-5,many
CASSLIAGGDEQYF,TGTGCCAGCAGCTTAATAGCGGGGGGAGACGAGCAGTACTTC,TRBV7-2,TRBD2,TRBJ2-7,.
CSVDGASGGPSTDTQYF,TGCAGTGTAGATGGGGCTAGCGGGGGTCCAAGCACAGATACGCAGTATTTT,TRBV20-1,TRBD2,TRBJ2-3,many
CASSLARLQETQYF,TGTGCCAGCAGCTTAGCGCGACTTCAAGAGACCCAGTACTTC,TRBV7-6,.,TRBJ2-5,few
CATSDSRGRVTEAFF,TGTGCCACCAGTGATTCCAGGGGGCGCGTCACTGAAGCTTTCTTT,TRBV24-1,TRBD1,TRBJ1-1,many
CASSKVGQGYFYSNQPQHF,TGTGCCAGCAGCAAAGTGGGACAGGGCTACTTTTATAGCAATCAGCCCCAGCATTTT,TRBV21-1,.,TRBJ1-5,few
CSASVEASYEQYF,TGCAGTGCTAGCGTAGAAGCGAGCTACGAGCAGTACTTC,TRBV20-1,.,TRBJ2-7,many
CASSLDRRYGYTF,TGTGCCAGCAGCCTCGACAGACGGTATGGCTACACCTTC,TRBV7-2,.,TRBJ1-2,many
CASSLRGVGYNEQFF,TGTGCCAGCAGTTTACGCGGGGTTGGTTACAATGAGCAGTTCTTC,TRBV12-3/TRBV12-4,.,TRBJ2-1,.
CASSEGLAGGTSDEQFF,TGTGCCAGCAGCGAGGGACTAGCGGGGGGGACATCAGATGAGCAGTTCTTC,TRBV5-6,TRBD2,TRBJ2-1,few
CSSGREETQYF,TGCAGTTCCGGAAGGGAGGAGACCCAGTACTTC,TRBV20-1,.,TRBJ2-5,many
CSGGQGFYEQYF,TGCAGCGGAGGGCAGGGGTTCTACGAGCAGTACTTC,TRBV29-1,.,TRBJ2-7,many
CSVRPSTDTQYF,TGCAGCGTTCGTCCTAGCACAGATACGCAGTATTTT,TRBV29-1,.,TRBJ2-3,many
CSARPELAGGSFSSYNEQFF,TGCAGTGCTAGACCAGAACTAGCGGGGGGTTCTTTCAGCTCCTACAATGAGCAGTTCTTC,TRBV20-1,TRBD2,TRBJ2-1,.
CSASYGAGQPQHF,TGCAGTGCTAGTTACGGGGCAGGGCAGCCCCAGCATTTT,TRBV20-1,.,TRBJ1-5,.
CASSLSSRAEQFF,TGTGCCAGCAGCTTAAGTAGTAGGGCTGAGCAGTTCTTC,TRBV7-6,.,TRBJ2-1,.
CSAPPGSSNEQFF,TGCAGTGCCCCCCCCGGGTCCTCCAATGAGCAGTTCTTC,TRBV20-1,.,TRBJ2-1,many
CASSLATANNEQFF,TGTGCCAGCAGCTTGGCGACAGCCAACAATGAGCAGTTCTTC,TRBV7-8,.,TRBJ2-1,few
CASSLEQLSTDTQYF,TGTGCCAGCAGCTTGGAACAGCTGAGCACAGATACGCAGTATTTT,TRBV5-6,.,TRBJ2-3,.
CASLGLGGNIQYF,TGTGCCAGCTTGGGGTTGGGGGGAAACATTCAGTACTTC,TRBV12-3/TRBV12-4,.,TRBJ2-4,.
CASSLQPFGAADTQYF,TGTGCCAGCAGCCTCCAGCCTTTCGGGGCGGCAGATACGCAGTATTTT,TRBV7-2,.,TRBJ2-3,many
CAISEADRHQETQYF,TGTGCCATCAGTGAAGCGGACAGACACCAAGAGACCCAGTACTTC,TRBV10-3,.,TRBJ2-5,many
CSARVPGSSNQPQHF,TGCAGTGCTAGAGTCCCGGGGTCGAGCAATCAGCCCCAGCATTTT,TRBV20-1,.,TRBJ1-5,many
CSVESRGPKETQYF,TGCAGCGTTGAGTCGCGGGGGCCTAAAGAGACCCAGTACTTC,TRBV29-1,.,TRBJ2-5,many
CCARDLGGPRSNQPQHF,TGCTGTGCTAGAGATCTCGGGGGTCCGCGGAGCAATCAGCCCCAGCATTTT,TRBV20-1,.,TRBJ1-5,.
CASSLAPHQPQHF,TGTGCCAGCAGCTTGGCCCCCCATCAGCCCCAGCATTTT,TRBV5-6,.,TRBJ1-5,few
CATSDLTGGTEAFF,TGTGCCACCAGTGATCTCACCGGGGGGACTGAAGCTTTCTTT,TRBV24-1,.,TRBJ1-1,.